Below, one TCR beta chain is given with its context. The CDR3 is made up of 13 amino acids. Germline CDR1 and CDR2: DFQATT and SNEGSKA (reference sequence). Trimming pared 1 base from V and 4 bases from J, leaving 11 bases between. Genomic DNA templated the TCR beta VDJ and CDR3 profiling. TCRdb called the reads again in MiXCR, with one record for every CDR3 protein. Of about 160,000 distinct CDR3 sequences listed, about 48% are singletons. The data stem from a study of CD8+CD57+ T cells in acquired aplastic anemia. Sequenced material: sorted CD4+, CD8+, or CD8+CD57+ T cells (not recorded which) from PBMCs. The J gene is TRBJ2-7, the V gene TRBV20-1, with D possibly matching TRBD2 (5 bases). The source is a human donor in good health. The DNA for the CDR3 is TGCAGTGCTAGAGGGGGTAGCGAGTACGAGCAGTACTTC. Translation: CSARGGSEYEQYF.